Listed below are T cell receptor beta chains from one sample, sequenced in a study of OX40 agonist ivuxolimab in advanced cancers. Libraries were prepared by immunoSEQ multiplex PCR; TCRdb keeps only in-frame clonotypes and omits some of them. The repertoire holds around 46,000 clones, with 86% as singletons. The input for sequencing was CD4+ or CD8+ T cells sorted from blood, taken in a trial of the OX40 agonist ivuxolimab. These TCRs come from an adult with an advanced solid tumor such as melanoma, head and neck, liver or kidney cancer. Each CDR3 is given with its conserved first and last residue. Fields, in order: V gene, D gene, J gene, clone size, CDR3 DNA, CDR3 protein. A D gene is named only where the DNA matches it firmly. Some rows mark clone size as missing; the rest say once, few, many or name a class of expanded clone.

V: TRBV7-9
D: .
J: TRBJ2-7
size: .
DNA: TGTGCCAGCCGGTATGAGACCTACGAGCAGTACTTC
CDR3: CASRYETYEQYF

V: TRBV5-6
D: .
J: TRBJ2-5
size: .
DNA: TGTGCCAGCAGCCAACCTCAAAAGGGGTGGGCAGAGACCCAGTACTTC
CDR3: CASSQPQKGWAETQYF

V: TRBV2
D: TRBD1
J: TRBJ1-1
size: .
DNA: TGTGCCAGCAGTTCATGGACAGGGAACACTGAAGCTTTCTTT
CDR3: CASSSWTGNTEAFF

V: TRBV6-5
D: .
J: TRBJ2-1
size: .
DNA: TGTGCCAGCAGTCTAAGTGATAACAATGAGCAGTTCTTC
CDR3: CASSLSDNNEQFF

V: TRBV2
D: .
J: TRBJ1-2
size: .
DNA: TGTGCCAGCAGTGAAGCGGGTGACAGTTACTATGGCTACACCTTC
CDR3: CASSEAGDSYYGYTF

V: TRBV28
D: .
J: TRBJ1-6
size: .
DNA: TGTGCCAGCAGCGGTGAGGGCTCACCCCTCCACTTT
CDR3: CASSGEGSPLHF

V: TRBV19
D: .
J: TRBJ1-5
size: .
DNA: TGTGCCAGTAGTATTGTCAGGGGCGGTGGGGCAGGTTATCAGCCCCAGCATTTT
CDR3: CASSIVRGGGAGYQPQHF

V: TRBV9
D: .
J: TRBJ1-1
size: few
DNA: TGTGCCAGCAGCCCCTCCCAGAACACTGAAGCTTTCTTT
CDR3: CASSPSQNTEAFF

V: TRBV9
D: .
J: TRBJ1-1
size: .
DNA: TGTGCCAGCAGCTCGACCCAGAGCTCGGACAGATCCCGGATTGAAGCTTTCTTT
CDR3: CASSSTQSSDRSRIEAFF

V: TRBV7-2
D: .
J: TRBJ1-1
size: .
DNA: TGTGCCAGCAGCCCCGGGAGGACTGAAGCTTTCTTT
CDR3: CASSPGRTEAFF

V: TRBV19
D: .
J: TRBJ2-5
size: .
DNA: TGTGCCAGTAGTTGGAGGGGGCGGATGGAGACCCAGTACTTC
CDR3: CASSWRGRMETQYF

V: TRBV7-9
D: .
J: TRBJ2-7
size: .
DNA: TGTGCCAGCAGCTTAGTGTCGGGACCAGGCGACGTCTGGGAGCAGTACTTC
CDR3: CASSLVSGPGDVWEQYF

V: TRBV5-6
D: TRBD1
J: TRBJ2-5
size: once
DNA: TGTGCCAGCAGCTTGTGGGACAGCCAAGAGACCCAGTACTTC
CDR3: CASSLWDSQETQYF

V: TRBV4-3
D: .
J: TRBJ2-7
size: .
DNA: TGCGCCAGCAGCCAAGACGACCGTCCCAGGGGATTATTGAACGAGCAGTACTTC
CDR3: CASSQDDRPRGLLNEQYF

V: TRBV27
D: .
J: TRBJ1-4
size: .
DNA: TGTGCCAGCAGTTTATGGGCTGGTAATGAAAAACTGTTTTTT
CDR3: CASSLWAGNEKLFF

V: TRBV2
D: .
J: TRBJ2-3
size: .
DNA: TGTGCCAGCAGTGAACCCATCACAGATACGCAGTATTTT
CDR3: CASSEPITDTQYF

V: TRBV27
D: .
J: TRBJ1-1
size: .
DNA: TGTGCCAGCAGTCCATTCGGGGGGACGAACACTGAAGCTTTCTTT
CDR3: CASSPFGGTNTEAFF

V: TRBV9
D: .
J: TRBJ2-1
size: few
DNA: TGTGCCAGCAGCGAGGGGGGAAAGAGCTACAATGAGCAGTTCTTC
CDR3: CASSEGGKSYNEQFF

V: TRBV28
D: .
J: TRBJ1-1
size: .
DNA: TGTGCCAGCTGGCCCCTCCACAGACCCTTAGCCACTGAAGCTTTCTTT
CDR3: CASWPLHRPLATEAFF

V: TRBV6-6
D: TRBD2
J: TRBJ2-3
size: .
DNA: TGTGCCAGCACTCCAGCGGGGGGGTGGGATACGCAGTATTTT
CDR3: CASTPAGGWDTQYF

V: TRBV7-9
D: .
J: TRBJ2-3
size: .
DNA: TGTGCCAGCACCCTTAGTAGTCCTAGCACAGATACGCAGTATTTT
CDR3: CASTLSSPSTDTQYF

V: TRBV19
D: .
J: TRBJ1-1
size: .
DNA: TGTGCCAGTCAAAGCAAAAGACGGACCACTGAAGCTTTCTTT
CDR3: CASQSKRRTTEAFF

V: TRBV19
D: .
J: TRBJ1-1
size: .
DNA: TGTGCCAGTAGTATAGAGGAGATGAACACTGAAGCTTTCTTT
CDR3: CASSIEEMNTEAFF

V: TRBV11-2
D: .
J: TRBJ2-2
size: .
DNA: TGTGCCAGCAGCCCCCCTAAGACCGGGGAGCTGTTTTTT
CDR3: CASSPPKTGELFF

V: TRBV4-3
D: .
J: TRBJ1-2
size: .
DNA: TGCGCCAGCAGCCAAGATTGGGCCCCCACTAACTATGGCTACACCTTC
CDR3: CASSQDWAPTNYGYTF

V: TRBV4-3
D: TRBD1
J: TRBJ1-1
size: .
DNA: TGCGCCAGCAGCCTCGTTTTGGGGACAGGGGGCTCTATGGTATATGGAGCTTTCTTT
CDR3: CASSLVLGTGGSMVYGAFF

V: TRBV10-3
D: .
J: TRBJ2-6
size: .
DNA: TGTGCCGGCACACCAAGGGGCTCTGGGGCCAACGTCCTGACTTTC
CDR3: CAGTPRGSGANVLTF

V: TRBV27
D: .
J: TRBJ2-3
size: .
DNA: TGTGCCAGCAGCGCGTTCAACACAGATACGCAGTATTTT
CDR3: CASSAFNTDTQYF

V: TRBV6-5
D: TRBD1
J: TRBJ2-5
size: few
DNA: TGTGCCAGCAGTTACGAAGTGACAGGGGGCCAAGAGACCCAGTACTTC
CDR3: CASSYEVTGGQETQYF

V: TRBV7-3
D: .
J: TRBJ1-1
size: .
DNA: TGTGCCAGCAGCTCCGGCCCCCAAGTAGGAGCTTTCTTT
CDR3: CASSSGPQVGAFF

V: TRBV5-8
D: .
J: TRBJ2-3
size: .
DNA: TGTGCCAGCAGCTTGAGTTACCGGACAGATACGCAGTATTTT
CDR3: CASSLSYRTDTQYF

V: TRBV28
D: TRBD2
J: TRBJ2-2
size: .
DNA: TGTGCCAGCAGTCCTAGCGGGGCCGGGGAGCTGTTTTTT
CDR3: CASSPSGAGELFF

V: TRBV14
D: .
J: TRBJ2-1
size: once
DNA: TGTGCCAGCAGCCAAGATAGGGGGGCAGATTACAATGAGCAGTTCTTC
CDR3: CASSQDRGADYNEQFF

V: TRBV18
D: .
J: TRBJ2-7
size: .
DNA: TGTGCCAGCTCACCAGGGGTTCTCTACGAGCAGTACTTC
CDR3: CASSPGVLYEQYF

V: TRBV15
D: TRBD1
J: TRBJ1-4
size: .
DNA: TGTGCCACCAGCAGCCCAGGGACAGGGAATGAAAAACTGTTTTTT
CDR3: CATSSPGTGNEKLFF

V: TRBV7-3
D: TRBD2
J: TRBJ2-1
size: .
DNA: TGTGCCAGCAGCCTACAGCGGGGGGGCTACGATGAGCAGTTCTTC
CDR3: CASSLQRGGYDEQFF